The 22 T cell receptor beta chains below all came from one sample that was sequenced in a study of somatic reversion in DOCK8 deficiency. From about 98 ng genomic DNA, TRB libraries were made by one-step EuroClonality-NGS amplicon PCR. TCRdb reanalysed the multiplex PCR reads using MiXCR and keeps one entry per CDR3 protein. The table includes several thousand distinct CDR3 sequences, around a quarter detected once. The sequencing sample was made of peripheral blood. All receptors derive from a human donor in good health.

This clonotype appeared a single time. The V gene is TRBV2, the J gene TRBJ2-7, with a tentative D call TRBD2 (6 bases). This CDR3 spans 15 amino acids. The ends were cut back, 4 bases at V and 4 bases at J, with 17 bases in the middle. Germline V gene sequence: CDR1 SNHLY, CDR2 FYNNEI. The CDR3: CASSGMGEALYEQYF. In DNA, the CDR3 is TGTGCCAGCAGTGGGATGGGGGAGGCCTTGTACGAGCAGTACTTC. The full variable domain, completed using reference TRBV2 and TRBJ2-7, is EPEVTQTPSHQVTQMGQEVILRCVPISNHLYFYWYRQILGQKVEFLVSFYNNEISEKSEIFDDQFSVERPDGSNFTLKIRSTKLEDSAMYFCASSGMGEALYEQYFGPGTRLTVT.

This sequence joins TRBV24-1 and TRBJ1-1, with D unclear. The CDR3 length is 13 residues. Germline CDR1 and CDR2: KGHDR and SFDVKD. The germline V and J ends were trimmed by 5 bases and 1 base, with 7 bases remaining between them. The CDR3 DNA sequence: TGTGCCACCAGTGTAAGCTCGAACACTGAAGCTTTCTTT. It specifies CATSVSSNTEAFF.

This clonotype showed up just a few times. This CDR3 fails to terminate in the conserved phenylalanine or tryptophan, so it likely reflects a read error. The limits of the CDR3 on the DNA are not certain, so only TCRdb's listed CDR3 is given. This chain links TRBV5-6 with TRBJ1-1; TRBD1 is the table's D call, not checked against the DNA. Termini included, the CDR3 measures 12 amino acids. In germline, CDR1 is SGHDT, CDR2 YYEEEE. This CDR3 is CASSFRDGKKMC.

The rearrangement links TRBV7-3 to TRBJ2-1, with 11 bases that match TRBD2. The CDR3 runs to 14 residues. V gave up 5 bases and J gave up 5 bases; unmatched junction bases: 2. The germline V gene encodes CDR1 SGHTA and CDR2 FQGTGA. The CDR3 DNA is TGTGCCAGCAGCATAGCGGGGGGGAACAATGAGCAGTTCTTC. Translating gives CASSIAGGNNEQFF.

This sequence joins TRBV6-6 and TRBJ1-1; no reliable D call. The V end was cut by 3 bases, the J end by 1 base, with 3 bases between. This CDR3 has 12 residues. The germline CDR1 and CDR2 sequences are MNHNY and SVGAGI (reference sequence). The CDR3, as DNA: TGTGCCAGCAGTTATAAGAACACTGAAGCTTTCTTT. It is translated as CASSYKNTEAFF.

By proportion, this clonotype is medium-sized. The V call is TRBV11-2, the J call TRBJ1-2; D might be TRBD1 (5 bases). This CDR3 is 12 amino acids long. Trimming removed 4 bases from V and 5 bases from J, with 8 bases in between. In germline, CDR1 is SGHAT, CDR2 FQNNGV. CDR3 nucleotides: TGTGCCAGCAGCTGGGACGGGTATGGCTACACCTTC. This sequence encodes CASSWDGYGYTF.

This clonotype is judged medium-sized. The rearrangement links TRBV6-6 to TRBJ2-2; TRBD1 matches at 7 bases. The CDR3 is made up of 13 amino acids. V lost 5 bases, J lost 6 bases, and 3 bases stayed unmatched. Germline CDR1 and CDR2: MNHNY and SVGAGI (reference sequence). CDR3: CASSTGDAGELFF. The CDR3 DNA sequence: TGTGCCAGCAGTACAGGGGATGCCGGGGAGCTGTTTTTT.

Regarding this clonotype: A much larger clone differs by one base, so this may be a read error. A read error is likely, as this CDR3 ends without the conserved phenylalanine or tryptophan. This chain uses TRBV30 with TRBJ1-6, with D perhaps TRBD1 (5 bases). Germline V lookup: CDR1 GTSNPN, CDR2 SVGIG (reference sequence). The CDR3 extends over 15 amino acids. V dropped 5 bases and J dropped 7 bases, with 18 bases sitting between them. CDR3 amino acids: CAWQPRGGPNSPLHL. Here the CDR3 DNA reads TGTGCCTGGCAACCTCGCGGGGGTCCAAATTCACCCCTCCACCTT.

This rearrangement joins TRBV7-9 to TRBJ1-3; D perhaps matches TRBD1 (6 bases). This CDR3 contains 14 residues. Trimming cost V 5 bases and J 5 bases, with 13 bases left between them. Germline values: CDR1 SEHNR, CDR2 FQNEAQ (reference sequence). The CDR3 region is CASSLGGDRNTIYF. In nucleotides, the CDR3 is TGTGCCAGCAGCCTAGGCGGGGACAGAAACACCATATATTTT.

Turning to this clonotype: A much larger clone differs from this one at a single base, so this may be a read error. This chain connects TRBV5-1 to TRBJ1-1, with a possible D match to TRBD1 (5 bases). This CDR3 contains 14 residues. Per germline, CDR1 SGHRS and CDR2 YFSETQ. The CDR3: CTSSNRGPNTEAFF. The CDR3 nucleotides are TGCACCAGCAGCAACCGGGGCCCGAACACTGAAGCTTTCTTT.

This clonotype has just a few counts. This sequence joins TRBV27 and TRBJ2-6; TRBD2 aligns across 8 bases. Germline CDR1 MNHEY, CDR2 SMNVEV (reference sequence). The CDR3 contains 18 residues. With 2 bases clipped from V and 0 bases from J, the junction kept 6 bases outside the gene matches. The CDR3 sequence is CASSLDGGDLSGANVLTF. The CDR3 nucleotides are TGTGCCAGCAGTTTAGACGGGGGGGATCTCTCTGGGGCCAACGTCCTGACTTTC.

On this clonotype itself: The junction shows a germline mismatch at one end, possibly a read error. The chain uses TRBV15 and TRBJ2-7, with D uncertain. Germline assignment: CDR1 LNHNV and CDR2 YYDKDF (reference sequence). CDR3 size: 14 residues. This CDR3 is CATSRVGPSHEQYF. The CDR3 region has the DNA TGTGCCACCAGCAGAGTTGGTCCCTCCCACGAGCAGTACTTC.

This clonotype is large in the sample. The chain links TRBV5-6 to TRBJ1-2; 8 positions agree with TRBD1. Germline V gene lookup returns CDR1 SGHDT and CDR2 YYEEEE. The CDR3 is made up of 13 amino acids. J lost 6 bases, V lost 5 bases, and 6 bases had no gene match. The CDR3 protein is CASSRTGTHGYTF. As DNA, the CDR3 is TGTGCCAGCAGTAGGACAGGGACTCATGGCTACACCTTC.

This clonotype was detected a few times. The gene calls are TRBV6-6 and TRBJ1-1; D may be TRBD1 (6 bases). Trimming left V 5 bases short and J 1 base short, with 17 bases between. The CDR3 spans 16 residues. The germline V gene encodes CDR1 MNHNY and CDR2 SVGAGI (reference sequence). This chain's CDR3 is CASSTRSGTKNTEAFF. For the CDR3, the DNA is TGTGCCAGCAGTACCCGATCCGGGACAAAGAACACTGAAGCTTTCTTT.

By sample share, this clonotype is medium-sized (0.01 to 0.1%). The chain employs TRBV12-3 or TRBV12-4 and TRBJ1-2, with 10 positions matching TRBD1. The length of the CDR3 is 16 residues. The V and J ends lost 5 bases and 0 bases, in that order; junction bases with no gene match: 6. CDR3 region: CASSPGQGRANYGYTF. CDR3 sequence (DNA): TGTGCCAGCAGTCCGGGACAGGGGAGGGCTAACTATGGCTACACCTTC.

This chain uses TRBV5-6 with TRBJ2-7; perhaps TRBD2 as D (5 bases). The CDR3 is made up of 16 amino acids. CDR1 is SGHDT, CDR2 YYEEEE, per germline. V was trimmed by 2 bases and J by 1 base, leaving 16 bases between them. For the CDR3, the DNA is TGTGCCAGCAGCTTCGGGATCACACCTTGGTCCTACGAGCAGTACGTC. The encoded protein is CASSFGITPWSYEQYV.

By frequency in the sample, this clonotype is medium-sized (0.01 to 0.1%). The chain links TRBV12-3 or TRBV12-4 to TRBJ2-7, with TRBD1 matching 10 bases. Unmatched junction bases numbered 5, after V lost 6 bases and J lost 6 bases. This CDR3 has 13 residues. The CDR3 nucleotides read TGTGCCAGCAGCACGGGACAGGGGTTCGAGCAGTACTTC. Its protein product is CASSTGQGFEQYF.

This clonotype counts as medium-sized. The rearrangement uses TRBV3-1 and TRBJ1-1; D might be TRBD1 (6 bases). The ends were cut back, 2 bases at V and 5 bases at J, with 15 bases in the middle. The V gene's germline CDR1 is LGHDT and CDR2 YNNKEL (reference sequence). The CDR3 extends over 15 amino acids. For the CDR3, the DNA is TGTGCCAGCAGCCAACCCGGACAGACCTTAACTGAAGCTTTCTTT. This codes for CASSQPGQTLTEAFF.

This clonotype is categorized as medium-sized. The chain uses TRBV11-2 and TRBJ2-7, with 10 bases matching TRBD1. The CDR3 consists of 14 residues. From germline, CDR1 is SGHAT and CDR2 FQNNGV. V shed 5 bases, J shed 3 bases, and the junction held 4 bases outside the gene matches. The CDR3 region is CASSTGQGYYEQYF. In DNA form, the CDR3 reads TGTGCCAGCAGCACGGGACAGGGGTACTACGAGCAGTACTTC.

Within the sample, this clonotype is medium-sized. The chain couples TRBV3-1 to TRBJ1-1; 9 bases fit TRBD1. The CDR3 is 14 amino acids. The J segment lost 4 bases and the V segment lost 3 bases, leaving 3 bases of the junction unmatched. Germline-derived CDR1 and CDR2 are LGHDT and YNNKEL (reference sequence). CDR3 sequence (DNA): TGTGCCAGCAGCCAGAGACAGGGGGGCACTGAAGCTTTCTTT. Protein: CASSQRQGGTEAFF. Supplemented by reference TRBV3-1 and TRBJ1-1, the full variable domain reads DTAVSQTPKYLVTQMGNDKSIKCEQNLGHDTMYWYKQDSKKFLKIMFSYNNKELIINETVPNRFSPKSPDKAHLNLHINSLELGDSAVYFCASSQRQGGTEAFFGQGTRLTVV.

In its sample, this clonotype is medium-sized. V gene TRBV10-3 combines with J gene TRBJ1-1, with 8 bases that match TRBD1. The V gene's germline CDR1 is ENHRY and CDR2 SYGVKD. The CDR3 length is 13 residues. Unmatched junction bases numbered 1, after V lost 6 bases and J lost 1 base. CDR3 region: CAISGQGNTEAFF. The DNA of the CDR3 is TGTGCCATCAGCGGACAGGGGAACACTGAAGCTTTCTTT.

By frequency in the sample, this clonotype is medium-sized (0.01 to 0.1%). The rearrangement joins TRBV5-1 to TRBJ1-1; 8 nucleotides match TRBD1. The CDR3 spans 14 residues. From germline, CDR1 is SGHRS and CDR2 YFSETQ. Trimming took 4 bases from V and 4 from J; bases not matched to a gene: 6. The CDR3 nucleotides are TGCGCCAGCAGCGGGCAGGACAGGGCCACTGAAGCTTTCTTT. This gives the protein CASSGQDRATEAFF.